Shown below are 20 T cell receptor beta chains from a single sample sequenced in a study of T cells in Graves' hyperthyroidism and ophthalmopathy. From RNA transcripts, TCR beta CDR3 regions were amplified. First-round RT-PCR targeting the TCR CDR3 was performed with the HTBI primer set. A single record per CDR3 protein comes from TCRdb applying MiXCR to the multiplex PCR reads. The sample contains roughly 500,000 distinct CDR3 sequences, about 24% of which appear only once. Sequences were obtained from blood. These TCRs come from a woman aged 25 to 45 with Graves' ophthalmopathy.

This clonotype came up a few times. The chain has TRBV27 and TRBJ2-6; D gene unclear. The CDR3 contains 15 residues. V lost 6 bases and J lost 0, with 9 bases in between. Germline CDR1 and CDR2: MNHEY and SMNVEV (reference sequence). The CDR3 loop is CASSNRFSGANVLTF. The CDR3 DNA sequence: TGTGCCAGCAGCAATAGGTTCTCTGGGGCCAACGTCCTGACTTTC.

This clonotype was recorded many times. The chain combines TRBV14 with TRBJ2-7; TRBD1 agrees at 10 bases. The CDR3 length is 15 residues. Germline CDR1 and CDR2: SGHDN and FVKESK. Trimming cost V 1 base and J 3 bases; bases outside gene matches: 3. The CDR3 coding sequence is TGTGCCAGCAGCCAAGGGACAGGGGGTTTCTACGAGCAGTACTTC. Translating gives CASSQGTGGFYEQYF.

This clonotype occurred many times. This chain uses TRBV19 with TRBJ2-7, with D possibly called TRBD1 or TRBD2 (5 bases each). V was cut by 4 bases and J by 3 bases, with 13 bases left in between. Germline CDR1 is LNHDA and CDR2 is SQIVND (reference sequence). This CDR3 region has 14 residues. The CDR3 DNA is TGTGCCAGTAGTACCCCGGGGACCTACTACGAGCAGTACTTC. Protein product: CASSTPGTYYEQYF.

This clonotype has at least ten counts. This rearrangement joins TRBV2 to TRBJ2-5; D unresolved. The germline V gene encodes CDR1 SNHLY and CDR2 FYNNEI. The CDR3 extends over 12 amino acids. Trimming removed 7 bases at V and 5 bases at J, with 11 bases between. CDR3 amino acids: CASKGLVETQYF. The DNA of the CDR3 is TGTGCCAGCAAGGGTTTGGTTGAGACCCAGTACTTC.

This clonotype has only a few counts. The chain combines TRBV12-3 or TRBV12-4 with TRBJ2-5, with 11 bases lining up with TRBD2. The junction had 8 bases not matched to a gene; V was cut back by 6 bases and J by 5 bases. The CDR3 has 15 residues. In DNA, the CDR3 is TGTGCCAGCAGCCGGACTAGCGGGTCTGTGGAGACCCAGTACTTC. Translating gives CASSRTSGSVETQYF.

For this clonotype: This sequence may be a read error, since a much larger clone differs from it by one base. The rearrangement joins TRBV11-2 to TRBJ1-1, with 8 bases matching TRBD1. The CDR3 is 16 residues long. Per germline, CDR1 SGHAT and CDR2 FQNNGV. The CDR3 region is CASSRQGRGLDTEVFF. The CDR3 DNA sequence: TGTGCCAGCAGCCGACAGGGGAGAGGGCTTGACACTGAAGTTTTCTTT. The variable domain in full, completed from reference TRBV11-2 and TRBJ1-1, reads EAGVAQSPRYKIIEKRQSVAFWCNPISGHATLYWYQQILGQGPKLLIQFQNNGVVDDSQLPKDRFSAERLKGVDSTLKIQPAKLEDSAVYLCASSRQGRGLDTEVFFGQGTRLTVV.

As to this clonotype: Since the CDR3 does not end with the conserved phenylalanine or tryptophan, this likely comes from a read error. V gene TRBV6-5 combines with J gene TRBJ2-7; 7 bases align to TRBD1. This CDR3 is 16 amino acids long. Trimming removed 5 bases from V and 1 base from J; junction bases left unmatched: 11. Germline CDR1 and CDR2: MNHEY and SVGAGI. DNA of the CDR3: TGTGCCAGCAGTAACACAACAGGGGTTGTGTCCTACGAGCAGTACCTC. Translated, it gives CASSNTTGVVSYEQYL.

This clonotype came up many times. CDR3 amino acids: CASSLSAVSGNTIYF. As DNA, the CDR3 is TGTGCCAGCAGCTTATCCGCAGTCTCTGGAAACACCATATATTTT. The chain joins TRBV11-3 to TRBJ1-3; unclear D gene. Trimming took 2 bases from V and 0 from J, leaving 8 bases between them. The CDR3 loop spans 15 amino acids. Germline CDR1 reads SGHNT; CDR2 reads YENEEA.

This clonotype was detected a few times. This rearrangement joins TRBV14 to TRBJ2-5; D might be TRBD1 or TRBD2, each matching 5 bases. The V gene lost 4 bases and the J gene lost 4 bases, with 16 bases spanning the gap. CDR1 is SGHDN and CDR2 is FVKESK in the germline V gene. This CDR3 comprises 15 residues. The CDR3 is CASSPPPLGVETQYF. As DNA, the CDR3 is TGTGCCAGCAGCCCTCCACCTCTGGGGGTAGAGACCCAGTACTTC.

This clonotype was seen ten or more times. The chain combines TRBV6-5 with TRBJ1-1; 8 bases are shared with TRBD1. Losses at the gene ends were 1 base for V and 10 bases for J; bases not matched to a gene: 5. The CDR3 length is 13 residues. Germline CDR1 and CDR2: MNHEY and SVGAGI. This chain's CDR3 is CASSYWTGNPAFF. DNA of the CDR3: TGTGCCAGCAGTTACTGGACAGGGAATCCAGCTTTCTTT.

This clonotype has ten or more counts. The chain uses TRBV2 and TRBJ1-2; 7 bases match TRBD1. Germline trimming cut 6 bases from V and 4 bases from J; bases unmatched to any gene: 8. Germline CDR1 reads SNHLY; CDR2 reads FYNNEI. The CDR3 contains 14 residues. The CDR3 protein is CASRPDRAGYGYTF. For the CDR3, the DNA is TGTGCCAGCAGACCCGACAGGGCAGGCTATGGCTACACCTTC.

In its sample, this clonotype was seen many times. The chain carries TRBV19 and TRBJ1-2; 9 nucleotides match TRBD1. Trimming at V came to 8 bases and at J to 6 bases, leaving 7 bases not matched to a gene. Germline CDR1 and CDR2: LNHDA and SQIVND (reference sequence). The CDR3 loop spans 13 amino acids. The CDR3 DNA reads TGTGCCAGTTATCCGGGACAGGGCCATGGCTACACCTTC. This translates into CASYPGQGHGYTF.

J is TRBJ1-2 and V is TRBV4-1; 8 bases agree with TRBD1. The trim removed 5 bases at V and 2 bases at J, leaving 7 bases unmatched. CDR3 length: 15 residues. The germline V gene has CDR1 MGHRA and CDR2 YSYEKL. CDR3 in DNA: TGCGCCAGCAGCATACGACAGGGGTGGAACTATGGCTACACCTTC. Encoded protein: CASSIRQGWNYGYTF.

This clonotype was seen repeatedly, ten times or more. The DNA of the CDR3 is TGTGCCAGCAGCCCTTTAGCGGGGGCGGGAGATACGCAGTATTTT. Translating gives CASSPLAGAGDTQYF. V and J are TRBV7-8 and TRBJ2-3, with 9 bases lining up with TRBD2. Germline CDR1 is SGHVS and CDR2 is FQNEAQ. Germline trimming cut 5 bases from V and 5 bases from J; bases unmatched to any gene: 8. The CDR3 loop spans 15 amino acids.

Many counts were recorded for this clonotype. The V call is TRBV19, the J call TRBJ1-1, with D possibly TRBD1 on 6 matching bases. From germline, CDR1 is LNHDA and CDR2 SQIVND (reference sequence). The CDR3 loop spans 13 amino acids. The ends were cut back, 6 bases at V and 0 bases at J, with 8 bases in the middle. The CDR3 DNA follows: TGTGCCAGTAGGACAGGTATGAACACTGAAGCTTTCTTT. Translated: CASRTGMNTEAFF.

This clonotype showed up many times. This chain joins TRBV6-1 and TRBJ2-7; weak D call: TRBD1 (8 bases). Germline lookup yields CDR1 MNHNS and CDR2 SASEGT. The CDR3 totals 15 residues. With 4 bases removed from V and 7 bases from J, the gap between germline ends came to 20 bases. This CDR3 reads CASSAGGRGLREQYF. The DNA of the CDR3 is TGTGCCAGCAGTGCGGGGGGCAGGGGGCTTCGGGAGCAGTACTTC.

This clonotype was recorded a few times. The genes are TRBV4-1 and TRBJ1-2, with D unclear. The germline CDR1 and CDR2 sequences are MGHRA and YSYEKL. The V end was cut by 0 bases, the J end by 0 bases, with 8 bases between. The CDR3 totals 15 residues. In DNA form, the CDR3 reads TGCGCCAGCAGCCAAGATCAGCTTACTAACTATGGCTACACCTTC. This codes for CASSQDQLTNYGYTF.

In this sample, this clonotype turned up many times. The chain couples TRBV20-1 to TRBJ1-1, with D tentatively TRBD1 (6 bases). Trimming left V 3 bases short and J 1 base short, with 12 bases between. Looked up from germline, CDR1 is DFQATT and CDR2 is SNEGSKA (reference sequence). The CDR3 runs to 14 residues. CDR3 coding DNA: TGCAGTGCTAGTTTCTTCAGGGGGAACACTGAAGCTTTCTTT. Amino acid sequence: CSASFFRGNTEAFF.

A few counts support this clonotype. A read error is possible here, since a much larger clone lies one base away. The chain has TRBV15 and TRBJ1-1, with D possibly TRBD1 on 6 matching bases. CDR3 length equals 14 residues. Germline lookup yields CDR1 LNHNV and CDR2 YYDKDF (reference sequence). The CDR3 loop is CATSSEGGTGEACF. The CDR3 DNA reads TGTGCCACCAGCAGTGAGGGGGGTACGGGTGAAGCTTGCTTT.

This chain joins TRBV12-3 or TRBV12-4 and TRBJ2-7; D is unresolved. The CDR3 length is 14 residues. Trimming pared 7 bases from V and 0 bases from J, leaving 13 bases between. The CDR3 coding sequence is TGTGCCAGCACTCGGACGGAGAACTCCTACGAGCAGTACTTC. Translating it yields CASTRTENSYEQYF.